The sequence of this T cell receptor (beta chain) was determined in a study of T cell responses to AZD1222 COVID-19 vaccine. About this clone itself: Its antigen is still unknown.

Study conclusions and caveats: Variant regions that are unmutated are reportedly the target of nearly half of spike-specific TCRs.

The repertoire was sequenced with immunoSEQ multiplex PCR; TCRdb's copy has only in-frame clones and lacks some. This sample carries about 120,000 clones, around 91% of them seen once, and the ten largest clones take about 3%. The CDR3 loop spans 15 amino acids. From germline, CDR1 is SGHKS and CDR2 YYEKEE (reference sequence). Trimming removed 0 bases at V and 4 bases at J, with 8 bases between. Sequences were derived from peripheral blood, sampled on day 0 of AZD1222 vaccination. The clonotype originates from an adult in good health. This rearrangement joins TRBV5-5 to TRBJ2-6, with D perhaps TRBD1 or TRBD2 (5 bases each). CDR3 DNA: TGTGCCAGCAGCTTGGGAGGGGTCGGGGCCAACGTCCTGACTTTC. Translating gives CASSLGGVGANVLTF.